Listed below are T cell receptor beta chains from one sample, sequenced in a study of control samples from healthy donors and cancer patients. The method was immunoSEQ multiplex PCR; TCRdb's version includes in-frame clones alone and lacks a portion of them. The sample shows 98,000 or so clones, about four fifths of them seen only once. The specimen was blood. These receptor sequences come from a woman aged 25 to 39 in good health. CDR3s include the opening cysteine and the closing phenylalanine or tryptophan. Each record gives: D gene, clone size, J gene, V gene, CDR3 protein, CDR3 DNA. A D gene is named only where the DNA matches it firmly. Rows give clone size only sometimes, using once, few, many, or a class for an expanded clone.

.	once	TRBJ1-1	TRBV12-3/TRBV12-4	CASSLKRGTEAFF	TGTGCCAGCAGTCTCAAAAGGGGGACTGAAGCTTTCTTT
.	.	TRBJ1-1	TRBV7-9	CASRDSYNTEAFF	TGTGCCAGCCGGGACTCCTACAACACTGAAGCTTTCTTT
.	.	TRBJ2-5	TRBV5-1	CASSFEVQETQYF	TGCGCCAGCAGCTTCGAGGTCCAAGAGACCCAGTACTTC
.	.	TRBJ1-3	TRBV24-1	CATSDFGNTIYF	TGTGCCACCAGTGATTTTGGAAACACCATATATTTT
TRBD1	.	TRBJ1-6	TRBV6-5	CASRTGAVQGSPLHF	TGTGCCAGCAGAACAGGGGCAGTACAGGGTTCACCCCTCCACTTT
.	.	TRBJ1-1	TRBV11-1	CASSLVGTLNTEAFF	TGTGCCAGCAGCTTAGTGGGGACGTTGAACACTGAAGCTTTCTTT
TRBD2	.	TRBJ2-3	TRBV6-1	CASSEISGGTNTQYF	TGTGCCAGCAGTGAAATCAGCGGGGGGACGAATACGCAGTATTTT
TRBD1	.	TRBJ2-2	TRBV7-8	CASSPRQGGTGELFF	TGTGCCAGCAGCCCAAGACAGGGGGGCACCGGGGAGCTGTTTTTT
.	.	TRBJ2-7	TRBV7-9	CASSLGSYEQYF	TGTGCCAGCAGCTTAGGGAGTTACGAGCAGTACTTC
TRBD1	.	TRBJ2-6	TRBV19	CASSPRRQGLGANVLTF	TGTGCCAGTAGTCCCCGAAGACAGGGTTTGGGGGCCAACGTCCTGACTTTC
TRBD1	.	TRBJ1-3	TRBV12-5	CASGLVTGTGTGNTIYF	TGTGCTAGTGGTTTGGTCACCGGGACAGGGACTGGAAACACCATATATTTT
.	.	TRBJ1-6	TRBV6-2/TRBV6-3	CASSYWQEDNSPLHF	TGTGCCAGCAGTTACTGGCAGGAAGATAATTCACCCCTCCACTTT
.	.	TRBJ1-2	TRBV3-1/TRBV3-2	CASSQGLPDYGYTF	TGTGCCAGCAGCCAAGGTCTCCCAGACTATGGCTACACCTTC
.	.	TRBJ1-4	TRBV3-1/TRBV3-2	CASSQGGIIATNEKLFF	TGTGCCAGCAGCCAAGGGGGAATAATTGCAACTAATGAAAAACTGTTTTTT
.	few	TRBJ1-1	TRBV10-3	CAISPQGGRTEAFF	TGTGCCATCAGCCCACAGGGAGGGCGGACTGAAGCTTTCTTT
TRBD1	.	TRBJ2-7	TRBV24-1	CATSDARQGFYEQYF	TGTGCCACCAGTGACGCCCGACAGGGCTTCTACGAGCAGTACTTC
.	.	TRBJ2-7	TRBV7-2	CASSLGLSYEQYF	TGTGCCAGCAGCTTAGGGCTCTCCTACGAGCAGTACTTC
TRBD2	.	TRBJ2-1	TRBV6-5	CASRSLAGGPNEQFF	TGTGCCAGCAGGTCACTAGCGGGGGGGCCCAATGAGCAGTTCTTC
TRBD1	few	TRBJ2-7	TRBV29-1	CSARDSLGQYF	TGCAGCGCCCGGGACAGTCTAGGGCAGTACTTC
TRBD1	.	TRBJ1-2	TRBV30	CAWSRPGQNLYGYTF	TGTGCCTGGAGTAGGCCGGGACAGAACCTCTATGGCTACACCTTC
.	.	TRBJ2-7	TRBV6-2/TRBV6-3	CASSRGRGRNYEQYF	TGTGCCAGCAGCCGAGGAAGGGGAAGGAACTACGAGCAGTACTTC
.	few	TRBJ1-6	TRBV19	CASSIGRPMNYNSPLHF	TGTGCCAGTAGTATAGGACGACCGATGAACTATAATTCACCCCTCCACTTT